Detailed here is one T cell receptor (beta chain). Produced via immunoSEQ multiplex PCR; TCRdb's table is partial and in-frame only. The profile covers 87,000 or so clones, with 70% to 90% appearing a single time and 3% to 4% taken by the ten largest. The entry originates in a study of OX40 agonist ivuxolimab in advanced cancers. This receptor was identified in an adult with an advanced solid tumor such as melanoma, head and neck, liver or kidney cancer. Sequenced material: CD4+ or CD8+ T cells sorted from blood, taken in a trial of the OX40 agonist ivuxolimab.

The CDR3 here is CASSFFDGEQFF. In nucleotides, the CDR3 is TGTGCCAGCAGCTTTTTTGATGGGGAGCAGTTCTTC. This chain connects TRBV11-1 to TRBJ2-1; D uncertain. CDR3 length: 12 amino acids. V shed 3 bases and J shed 10 bases, with 10 bases lying between them. In germline, CDR1 is SGHAT, CDR2 FQDESV (reference sequence). Combining the CDR3 with reference TRBV11-1 and TRBJ2-1 gives the whole variable domain EAEVAQSPRYKITEKSQAVAFWCDPISGHATLYWYRQILGQGPELLVQFQDESVVDDSQLPKDRFSAERLKGVDSTLKIQPAELGDSAMYLCASSFFDGEQFFGPGTRLTVL.